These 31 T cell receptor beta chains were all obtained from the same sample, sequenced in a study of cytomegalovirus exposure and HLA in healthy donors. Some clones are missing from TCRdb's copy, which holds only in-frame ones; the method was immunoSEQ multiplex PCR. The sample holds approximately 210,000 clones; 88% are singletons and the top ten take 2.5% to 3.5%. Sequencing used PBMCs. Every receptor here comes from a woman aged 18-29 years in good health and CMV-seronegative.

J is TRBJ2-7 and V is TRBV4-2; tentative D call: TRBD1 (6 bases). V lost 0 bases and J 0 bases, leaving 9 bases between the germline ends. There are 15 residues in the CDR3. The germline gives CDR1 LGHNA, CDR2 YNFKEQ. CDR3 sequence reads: CASSQDVDSSYEQYF. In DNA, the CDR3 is TGTGCCAGCAGCCAAGACGTGGACAGCTCCTACGAGCAGTACTTC.

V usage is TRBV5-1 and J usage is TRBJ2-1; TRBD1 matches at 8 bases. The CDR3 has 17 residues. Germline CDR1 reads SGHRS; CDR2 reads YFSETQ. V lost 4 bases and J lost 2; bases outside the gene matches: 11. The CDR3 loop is CASSPRPGQATYNEQFF. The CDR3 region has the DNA TGCGCCAGCAGCCCCCGTCCGGGACAGGCAACCTACAATGAGCAGTTCTTC. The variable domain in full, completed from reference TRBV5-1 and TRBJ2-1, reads KAGVTQTPRYLIKTRGQQVTLSCSPISGHRSVSWYQQTPGQGLQFLFEYFSETQRNKGNFPGRFSGRQFSNSRSEMNVSTLELGDSALYLCASSPRPGQATYNEQFFGPGTRLTVL.

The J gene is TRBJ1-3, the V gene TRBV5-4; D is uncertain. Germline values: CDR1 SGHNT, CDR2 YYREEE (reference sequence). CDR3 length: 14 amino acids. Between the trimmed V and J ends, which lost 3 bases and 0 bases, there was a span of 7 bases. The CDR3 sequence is CASSSLLSGNTIYF. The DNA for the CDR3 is TGTGCCAGCAGCTCCCTCCTCTCTGGAAACACCATATATTTT.

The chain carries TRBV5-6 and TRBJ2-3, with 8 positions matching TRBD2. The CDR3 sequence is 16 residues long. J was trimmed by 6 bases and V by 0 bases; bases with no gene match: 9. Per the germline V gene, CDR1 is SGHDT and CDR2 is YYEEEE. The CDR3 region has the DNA TGTGCCAGCAGCTTGGGGCCAGCGGGAGTGTCGGATACGCAGTATTTT. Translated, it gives CASSLGPAGVSDTQYF.

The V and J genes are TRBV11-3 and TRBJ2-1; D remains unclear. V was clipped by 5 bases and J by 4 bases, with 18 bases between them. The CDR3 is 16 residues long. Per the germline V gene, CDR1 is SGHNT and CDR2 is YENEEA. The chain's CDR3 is CASSARNSPTYNEQFF. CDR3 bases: TGTGCCAGCAGCGCCAGGAATTCCCCTACTTACAATGAGCAGTTCTTC.

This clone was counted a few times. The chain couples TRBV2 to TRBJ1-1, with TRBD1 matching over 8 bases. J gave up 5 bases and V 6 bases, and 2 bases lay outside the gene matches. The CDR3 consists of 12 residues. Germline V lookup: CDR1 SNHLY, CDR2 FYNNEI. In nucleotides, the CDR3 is TGTGCCAGCAGCTACAGGGGGACTGAAGCTTTCTTT. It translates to CASSYRGTEAFF.

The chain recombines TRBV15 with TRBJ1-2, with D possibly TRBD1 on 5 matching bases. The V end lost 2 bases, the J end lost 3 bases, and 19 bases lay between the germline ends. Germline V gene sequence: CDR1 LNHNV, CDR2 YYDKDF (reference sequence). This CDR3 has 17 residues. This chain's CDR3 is CATSRNRLGQGDYGYTF. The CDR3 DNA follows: TGTGCCACCAGCAGAAACAGGTTGGGGCAGGGCGACTATGGCTACACCTTC.

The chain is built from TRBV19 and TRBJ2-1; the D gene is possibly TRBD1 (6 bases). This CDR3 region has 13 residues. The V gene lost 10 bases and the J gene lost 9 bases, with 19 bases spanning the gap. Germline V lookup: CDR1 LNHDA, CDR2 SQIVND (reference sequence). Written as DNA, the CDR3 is TGTGCCACCTCACATGGCAGGGGAGCTGAGCAGTTCTTC. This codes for CATSHGRGAEQFF.

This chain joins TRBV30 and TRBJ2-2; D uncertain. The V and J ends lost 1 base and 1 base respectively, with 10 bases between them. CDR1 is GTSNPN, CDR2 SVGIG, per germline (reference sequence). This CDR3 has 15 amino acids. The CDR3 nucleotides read TGTGCCTGGAGTGGTTACACACAGAACACCGGGGAGCTGTTTTTT. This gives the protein CAWSGYTQNTGELFF.

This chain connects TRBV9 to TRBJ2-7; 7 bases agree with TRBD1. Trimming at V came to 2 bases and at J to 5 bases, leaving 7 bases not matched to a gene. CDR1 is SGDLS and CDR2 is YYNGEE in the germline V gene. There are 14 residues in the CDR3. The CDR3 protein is CASSVYHTGDEQYF. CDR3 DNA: TGTGCCAGCAGCGTCTACCACACAGGGGACGAGCAGTACTTC.

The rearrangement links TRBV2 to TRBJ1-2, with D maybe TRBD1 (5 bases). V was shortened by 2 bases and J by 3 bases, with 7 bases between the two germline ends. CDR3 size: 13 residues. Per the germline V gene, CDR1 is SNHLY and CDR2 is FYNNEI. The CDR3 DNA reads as TGTGCCAGCAGTGAACTACAGGACTATGGCTACACCTTC. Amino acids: CASSELQDYGYTF.

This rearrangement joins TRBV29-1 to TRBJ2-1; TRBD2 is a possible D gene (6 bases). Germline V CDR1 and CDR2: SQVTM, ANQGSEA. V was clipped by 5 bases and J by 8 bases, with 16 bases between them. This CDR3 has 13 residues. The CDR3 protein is CSVLATTPHEQFF. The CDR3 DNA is TGCAGCGTTCTAGCGACCACCCCCCATGAGCAGTTCTTC.

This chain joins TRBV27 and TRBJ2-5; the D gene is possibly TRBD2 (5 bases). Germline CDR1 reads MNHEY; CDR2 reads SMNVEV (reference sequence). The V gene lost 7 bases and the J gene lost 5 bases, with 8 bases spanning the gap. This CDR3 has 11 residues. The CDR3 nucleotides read TGTGCCAGCATCCGAGGGGAGACCCAGTACTTC. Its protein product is CASIRGETQYF.

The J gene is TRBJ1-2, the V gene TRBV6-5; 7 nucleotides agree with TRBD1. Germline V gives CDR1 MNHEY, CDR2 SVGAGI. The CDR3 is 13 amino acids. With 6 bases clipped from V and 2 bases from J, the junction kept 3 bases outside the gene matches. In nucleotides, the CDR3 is TGTGCCAGCAGCGGGACAGTCAACTATGGCTACACCTTC. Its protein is CASSGTVNYGYTF.

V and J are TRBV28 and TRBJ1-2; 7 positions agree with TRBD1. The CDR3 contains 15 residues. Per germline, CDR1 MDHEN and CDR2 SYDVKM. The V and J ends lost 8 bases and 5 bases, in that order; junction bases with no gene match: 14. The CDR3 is CASVTGWNRGYGYTF. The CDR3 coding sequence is TGTGCCAGCGTTACGGGCTGGAACAGGGGATATGGCTACACCTTC.

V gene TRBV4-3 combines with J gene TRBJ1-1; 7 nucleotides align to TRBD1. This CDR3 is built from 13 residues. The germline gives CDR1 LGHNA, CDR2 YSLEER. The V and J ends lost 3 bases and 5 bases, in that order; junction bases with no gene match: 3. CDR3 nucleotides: TGCGCCAGCAGCCAGACACAGGGGACTGAAGCTTTCTTT. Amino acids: CASSQTQGTEAFF.

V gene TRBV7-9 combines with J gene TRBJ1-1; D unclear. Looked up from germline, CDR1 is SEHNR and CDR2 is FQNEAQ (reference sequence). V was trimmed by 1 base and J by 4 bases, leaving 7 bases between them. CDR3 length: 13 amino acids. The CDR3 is CASSLGARTEAFF. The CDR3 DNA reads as TGTGCCAGCAGCTTAGGAGCCCGCACTGAAGCTTTCTTT.

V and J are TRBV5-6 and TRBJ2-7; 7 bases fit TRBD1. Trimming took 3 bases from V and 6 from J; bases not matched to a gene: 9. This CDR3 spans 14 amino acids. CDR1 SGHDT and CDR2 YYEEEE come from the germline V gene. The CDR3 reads CASSSLTRGTEQYF. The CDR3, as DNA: TGTGCCAGCAGCTCATTAACCAGGGGGACCGAGCAGTACTTC.

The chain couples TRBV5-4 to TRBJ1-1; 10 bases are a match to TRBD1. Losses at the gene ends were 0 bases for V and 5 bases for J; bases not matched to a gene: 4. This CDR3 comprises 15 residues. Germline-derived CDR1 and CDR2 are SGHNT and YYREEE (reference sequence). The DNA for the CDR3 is TGTGCCAGCAGCTTGGTGGACAGGGGGGGGACTGAAGCTTTCTTT. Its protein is CASSLVDRGGTEAFF.

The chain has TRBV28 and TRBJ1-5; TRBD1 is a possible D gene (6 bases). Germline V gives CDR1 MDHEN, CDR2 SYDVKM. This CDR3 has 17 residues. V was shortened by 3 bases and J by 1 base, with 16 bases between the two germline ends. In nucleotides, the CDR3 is TGTGCCAGCAGTTTTGCTGGGACACAGCGAAGCAATCAGCCCCAGCATTTT. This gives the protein CASSFAGTQRSNQPQHF.

The CDR3: CASSKDGGHTEAFF. The CDR3 DNA reads as TGTGCCAGCAGTAAGGACGGGGGACACACTGAAGCTTTCTTT. This chain uses TRBV27 with TRBJ1-1; tentatively, D is TRBD1 (5 bases). CDR1 is MNHEY, CDR2 SMNVEV, per germline (reference sequence). The CDR3 sequence is 14 residues long. V was clipped by 5 bases and J by 3 bases, with 13 bases between them.

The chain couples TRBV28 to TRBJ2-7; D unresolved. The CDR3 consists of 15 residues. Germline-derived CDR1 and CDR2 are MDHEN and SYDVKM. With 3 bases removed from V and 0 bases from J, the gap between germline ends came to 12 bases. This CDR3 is CASSFSFLSSYEQYF. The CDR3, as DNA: TGTGCCAGCAGTTTTAGCTTTCTGTCCTCCTACGAGCAGTACTTC.

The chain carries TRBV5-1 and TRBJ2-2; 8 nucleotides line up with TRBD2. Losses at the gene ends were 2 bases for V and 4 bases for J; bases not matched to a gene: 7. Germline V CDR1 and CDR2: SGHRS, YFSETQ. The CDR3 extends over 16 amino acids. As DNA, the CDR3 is TGCGCCAGCAGCTTTTTAGCGGGACCTCTCACCGGGGAGCTGTTTTTT. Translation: CASSFLAGPLTGELFF.

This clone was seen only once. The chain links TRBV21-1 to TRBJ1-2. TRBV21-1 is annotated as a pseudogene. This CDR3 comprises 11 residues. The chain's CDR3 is CASGGACGYTF. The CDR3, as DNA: TGTGCCAGCGGGGGGGCGTGTGGCTACACCTTC.

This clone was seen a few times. Here the CDR3 reads CASSSKEKLFF. The CDR3 nucleotides read TGTGCCAGCAGCTCCAAAGAAAAACTGTTTTTT. This chain joins TRBV7-9 and TRBJ1-4, with unresolved D. This CDR3 is 11 amino acids long. V was cut by 4 bases and J by 8 bases, with 5 bases left in between. Looked up from germline, CDR1 is SEHNR and CDR2 is FQNEAQ (reference sequence).

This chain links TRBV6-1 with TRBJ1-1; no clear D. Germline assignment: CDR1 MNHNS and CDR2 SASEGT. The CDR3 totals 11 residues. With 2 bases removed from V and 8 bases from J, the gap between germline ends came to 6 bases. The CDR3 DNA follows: TGTGCCAGCAGTGAACTCACAGAAGCTTTCTTT. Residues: CASSELTEAFF.

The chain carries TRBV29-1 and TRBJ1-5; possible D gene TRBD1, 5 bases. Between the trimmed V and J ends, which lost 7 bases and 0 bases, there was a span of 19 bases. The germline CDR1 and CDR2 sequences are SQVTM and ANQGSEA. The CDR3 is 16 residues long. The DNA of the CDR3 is TGCAGCGGGGGGGGGAATCTGATCTATAGCAATCAGCCCCAGCATTTT. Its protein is CSGGGNLIYSNQPQHF.

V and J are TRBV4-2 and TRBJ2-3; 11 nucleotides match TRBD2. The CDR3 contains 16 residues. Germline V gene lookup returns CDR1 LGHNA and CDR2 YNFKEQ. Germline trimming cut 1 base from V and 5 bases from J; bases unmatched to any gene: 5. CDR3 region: CASSQGTLAGEDTQYF. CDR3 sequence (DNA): TGTGCCAGCAGCCAAGGAACACTAGCGGGAGAAGATACGCAGTATTTT.

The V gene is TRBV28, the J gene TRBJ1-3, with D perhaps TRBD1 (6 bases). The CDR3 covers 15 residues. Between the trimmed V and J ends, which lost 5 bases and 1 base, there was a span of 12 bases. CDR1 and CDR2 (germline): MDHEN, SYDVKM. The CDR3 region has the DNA TGTGCCAGCAGTCCTAGGACAGTTTCTGGAAACACCATATATTTT. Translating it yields CASSPRTVSGNTIYF.

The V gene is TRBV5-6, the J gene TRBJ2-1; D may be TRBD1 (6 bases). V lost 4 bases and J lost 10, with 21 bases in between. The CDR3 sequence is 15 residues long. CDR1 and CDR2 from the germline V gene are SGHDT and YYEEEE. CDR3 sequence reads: CASSRRDTTTGEQFF. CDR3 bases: TGTGCCAGCAGCCGAAGAGATACTACCACAGGGGAGCAGTTCTTC.

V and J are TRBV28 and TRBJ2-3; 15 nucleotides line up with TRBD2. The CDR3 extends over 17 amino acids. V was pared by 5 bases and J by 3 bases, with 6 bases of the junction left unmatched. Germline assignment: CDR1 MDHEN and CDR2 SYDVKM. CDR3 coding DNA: TGTGCCAGCAGTCGCGGGACTAGCGGGAGGAAAACAGATACGCAGTATTTT. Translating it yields CASSRGTSGRKTDTQYF.